The 21 T cell receptor beta chains below all came from one sample that was sequenced in a study of blood T cells in healthy people across ages. A second about 7 to 11 cycle PCR used barcoded and J-beta primers. TCRdb reprocessed the 5' RACE reads via MiXCR and lists one record per CDR3 protein. This table has about 680,000 distinct CDR3 sequences, more than 40% appearing once. The sequenced sample consisted of blood. Receptors originate from a woman aged 55-69 years in good health.

This clonotype was detected only a few times. CDR3 nucleotides: TGCAGTGCCACCTGGACTAGCGGGAGGGGTGAGCAGTTCTTC. This codes for CSATWTSGRGEQFF. The chain uses TRBV20-1 and TRBJ2-1; 15 nucleotides line up with TRBD2. This CDR3 has 14 residues. With 6 bases clipped from V and 9 bases from J, the junction kept 6 bases outside the gene matches. Germline lookup yields CDR1 DFQATT and CDR2 SNEGSKA (reference sequence).

J is TRBJ2-1 and V is TRBV11-1, with D tentatively TRBD2 (6 bases). The CDR3 is made up of 13 amino acids. Trimming pared 4 bases from V and 9 bases from J, leaving 13 bases between. Germline V gene sequence: CDR1 SGHAT, CDR2 FQDESV (reference sequence). In DNA form, the CDR3 reads TGTGCCAGCAGCTCCAGACTAGTTAGTGAGCAGTTCTTC. It encodes CASSSRLVSEQFF.

The chain combines TRBV29-1 with TRBJ2-5, with D possibly being TRBD1 or TRBD2 (6 bases each). The CDR3 is made up of 12 amino acids. Trimming shortened V by 3 bases and J by 4 bases, and 9 bases separated the two germline ends. Per the germline V gene, CDR1 is SQVTM and CDR2 is ANQGSEA. The chain's CDR3 is CSVDPGAETQYF. The CDR3 nucleotides are TGCAGCGTTGACCCGGGGGCAGAGACCCAGTACTTC.

CDR3 nucleotide sequence: TGTGCCAGCAGTGAGTTTCTGATTCGGGAGGGCGAGCAGTACTTC. It translates to CASSEFLIREGEQYF. The V and J genes are TRBV2 and TRBJ2-7; the match to TRBD2 covers 8 bases. The CDR3 runs 15 residues. Germline loops: CDR1 SNHLY, CDR2 FYNNEI. Germline trimming cut 3 bases from V and 6 bases from J; bases unmatched to any gene: 10.

This clonotype was found a few times. The chain joins TRBV29-1 to TRBJ2-3; D gene ambiguous. CDR1 is SQVTM, CDR2 ANQGSEA, per germline. Trimming shortened V by 1 base and J by 3 bases, and 8 bases separated the two germline ends. The CDR3 runs to 13 residues. CDR3 DNA: TGCAGCGTTGAAGGTCCAAAGACAGATACGCAGTATTTT. This gives the protein CSVEGPKTDTQYF.

This clonotype was recorded once. One end of the junction does not line up with germline, which may come from a read error. The chain carries TRBV30 and TRBJ2-1, with D possibly TRBD1 on 5 matching bases. The CDR3 is 15 residues long. Germline V gene data show CDR1 as GTSNPN and CDR2 as SVGIG (reference sequence). The CDR3 nucleotides read TGTGCCTGGAGTGTAAGACAGCTGACCTACGATGAGCAGTTCTTC. It codes for CAWSVRQLTYDEQFF.

This clonotype was seen more than once but under ten times. The V and J genes are TRBV20-1 and TRBJ2-7; TRBD1 is a possible D gene (5 bases). From germline, CDR1 is DFQATT and CDR2 SNEGSKA (reference sequence). V lost 4 bases and J lost 5, with 6 bases in between. The CDR3 has 10 residues. The CDR3 here is CSANRHEQYF. The CDR3 nucleotides read TGCAGTGCTAACAGGCACGAGCAGTACTTC.

This rearrangement joins TRBV20-1 to TRBJ2-7; TRBD2 agrees at 8 bases. The V gene's germline CDR1 is DFQATT and CDR2 SNEGSKA (reference sequence). The CDR3 has 14 amino acids. V lost 2 bases to trimming and J lost 0 bases; unmatched junction nucleotides: 3. As DNA, the CDR3 is TGCAGTGCTAGACGGAGCGGGAGCTCCTACGAGCAGTACTTC. Protein sequence: CSARRSGSSYEQYF.

The J gene is TRBJ1-6, the V gene TRBV12-3 or TRBV12-4, with D tentatively TRBD1 (5 bases). Deletions cut 6 bases from V and 10 bases from J, with 19 bases between. This CDR3 is built from 15 residues. The DNA of the CDR3 is TGTGCCAGCAGCCTCCGGGGGTGGCGCGGGTCACCCCTCCACTTT. This gives the protein CASSLRGWRGSPLHF.

The gene calls are TRBV10-3 and TRBJ2-6, with D unresolved. CDR1 and CDR2 from the germline V gene are ENHRY and SYGVKD. This CDR3 is 14 amino acids long. V was trimmed by 3 bases and J by 0 bases, leaving 3 bases between them. The CDR3 bases are TGTGCCATCAGTGACCCCTCTGGGGCCAACGTCCTGACTTTC. Translated, it gives CAISDPSGANVLTF.

The chain carries TRBV10-3 and TRBJ1-1; 7 bases are shared with TRBD1. This CDR3 has 13 residues. The germline V gene encodes CDR1 ENHRY and CDR2 SYGVKD. V trimming: 9 bases; J trimming: 0 bases; junction bases outside the gene matches: 4. DNA for the CDR3: TGTGCCATAACAGGGGATTTGAACACTGAAGCTTTCTTT. Encoded protein: CAITGDLNTEAFF.

This clonotype has just a few counts. This chain links TRBV20-1 with TRBJ2-5; D is unclear. Trimming removed 3 bases from V and 5 bases from J, with 13 bases in between. The CDR3 spans 13 residues. Germline lookup yields CDR1 DFQATT and CDR2 SNEGSKA (reference sequence). CDR3 region: CSARWIGRETQYF. CDR3 coding DNA: TGCAGTGCTAGGTGGATAGGACGGGAGACCCAGTACTTC.

This clonotype has a handful of counts. The chain uses TRBV2 and TRBJ2-1; a weak D match, TRBD2 (5 bases). Germline lookup yields CDR1 SNHLY and CDR2 FYNNEI. V was pared by 0 bases and J by 5 bases, with 8 bases between. CDR3 length: 14 amino acids. Written as DNA, the CDR3 is TGTGCCAGCAGTGAAGCGGCGGGCAACAATGAGCAGTTCTTC. Protein: CASSEAAGNNEQFF.

The chain recombines TRBV9 with TRBJ2-1, with D uncertain. Trimming shortened V by 0 bases and J by 5 bases, and 9 bases separated the two germline ends. The germline CDR1 and CDR2 sequences are SGDLS and YYNGEE. The CDR3 totals 14 residues. The CDR3 coding sequence is TGTGCCAGCAGCGTAGTCCCGGAGAACAATGAGCAGTTCTTC. Translated: CASSVVPENNEQFF.

This clonotype was seen once. The genes are TRBV4-3 and TRBJ1-1, with D uncertain. The CDR3 extends over 14 amino acids. Germline V lookup: CDR1 LGHNA, CDR2 YSLEER. Trimming stripped 4 bases from V and 4 bases from J, with 13 bases between. CDR3 sequence reads: CASSREGLATEAFF. The CDR3 DNA sequence: TGCGCCAGCAGCCGAGAGGGTTTGGCCACTGAAGCTTTCTTT.

Only a few counts were recorded for this clonotype. The V and J genes are TRBV7-9 and TRBJ1-1; weak D call: TRBD1 (6 bases). Per germline, CDR1 SEHNR and CDR2 FQNEAQ (reference sequence). Trimming took off 4 bases at V and 6 bases at J, with 24 bases between the two ends. The CDR3 consists of 17 residues. Here the CDR3 reads CASSSTGIYGVLAEAFF. The CDR3 region has the DNA TGTGCCAGCAGCTCAACAGGGATTTACGGAGTATTGGCTGAAGCTTTCTTT.

The V and J genes are TRBV7-9 and TRBJ1-4; D remains unclear. The V end was cut by 0 bases, the J end by 7 bases, with 6 bases between. The CDR3 totals 13 residues. CDR1 is SEHNR and CDR2 is FQNEAQ in the germline V gene (reference sequence). The CDR3 reads CASSLAGFEKLFF. In nucleotides, the CDR3 is TGTGCCAGCAGCTTAGCAGGTTTTGAAAAACTGTTTTTT. Combining the CDR3 with reference TRBV7-9 and TRBJ1-4 gives the whole variable domain DTGVSQNPRHKITKRGQNVTFRCDPISEHNRLYWYRQTLGQGPEFLTYFQNEAQLEKSRLLSDRFSAERPKGSFSTLEIQRTEQGDSAMYLCASSLAGFEKLFFGSGTQLSVL.

A remark on this clonotype: The junction shows a germline mismatch at one end, possibly a read error. The CDR3 DNA reads as TGTACCAGCTCGGGCAGGGTTGTTGAGCAGTTCTTC. It yields the protein CTSSGRVVEQFF. The chain couples TRBV12-3 or TRBV12-4 to TRBJ2-1; possibly TRBD1 for D (5 bases). This CDR3 contains 12 residues.

The V gene is TRBV3-1, the J gene TRBJ2-6, with D uncertain. Per the germline V gene, CDR1 is LGHDT and CDR2 is YNNKEL (reference sequence). Trimming took off 1 base at V and 8 bases at J, with 9 bases between the two ends. The CDR3 contains 14 residues. CDR3 DNA sequence: TGTGCCAGCAGCCAAGGGTCCGATTCCAACGTCCTGACTTTC. It encodes CASSQGSDSNVLTF.

The CDR3 spells CASSLARRYQETQYF. The CDR3 DNA reads TGTGCCAGCAGTTTAGCGCGGCGGTACCAAGAGACCCAGTACTTC. The chain joins TRBV12-3 or TRBV12-4 to TRBJ2-5; D is undetermined. V dropped 0 bases and J dropped 0 bases, with 8 bases sitting between them. The CDR3 consists of 15 residues.

The chain links TRBV7-2 to TRBJ1-5; a possible D gene is TRBD1 (5 bases). V gave up 2 bases and J gave up 4 bases, with 12 bases separating them. The CDR3 has 15 amino acids. Germline CDR1 SGHTA, CDR2 FQGNSA. In DNA, the CDR3 is TGTGCCAGCAGCTTAAAAGGGGTAGGGAATCAGCCCCAGCATTTT. Amino acid sequence: CASSLKGVGNQPQHF.